What follows describes a single T cell receptor beta chain. Its antigen is currently unknown. Generated by immunoSEQ multiplex PCR, the TCRdb table keeps only in-frame clones and is missing some. The data show 2,500,000 or so clones, 93% seen once. The CDR3 covers 16 residues. Looked up from germline, CDR1 is SGDLS and CDR2 is YYNGEE. Trimming shortened V by 0 bases and J by 0 bases, and 12 bases separated the two germline ends. Memory CD4+ cells were the fraction left after CD45RA+ naive selection. This sample is drawn from a study of shared clonotypes between healthy human individuals. Study-wide points: At large depth, rarefaction still showed sorted-subset sequencing to be incomplete.

This clonotype originated in a young man in good health. Some clones in this sample may be carry-over from other donors' samples. The V gene is TRBV9, the J gene TRBJ1-1, with a tentative D call TRBD1 (6 bases). The sequencing sample was made of naive CD4+ T cells from PBMCs. The subset: CD45RA+ positively selected. The CDR3 sequence is CASSVDPGQMNTEAFF. In DNA, the CDR3 is TGTGCCAGCAGCGTAGACCCCGGACAGATGAACACTGAAGCTTTCTTT.